These T cell receptor beta chains were read from a single sample in a study of blood T cell repertoires in COVID-19. The data were produced by immunoSEQ multiplex PCR, yet TCRdb's version contains in-frame clones alone and is incomplete. This sample carries roughly 67,000 clones, 85% of them seen once, and the ten largest clones take 20% to 25%. Sequencing used peripheral blood. Receptors originate from a man aged 45-65 years with acute or convalescent COVID-19. The CDR3 runs from the conserved cysteine through the conserved F or W. D genes are given only for firm matches. Where a row states a size, it is once, few, many or the class of an expanded clone; other rows omit it.

clone_size: -; d_call: -; v_call: TRBV30; j_call: TRBJ1-6; cdr3_aa: CAWKAGVYNSPLHF; cdr3_nt: TGTGCCTGGAAGGCCGGGGTCTATAATTCACCCCTCCACTTT
clone_size: -; d_call: -; v_call: TRBV19; j_call: TRBJ2-6; cdr3_aa: CASSAGSGANVLTF; cdr3_nt: TGTGCCAGTAGTGCGGGCTCTGGGGCCAACGTCCTGACTTTC
clone_size: -; d_call: -; v_call: TRBV5-1; j_call: TRBJ1-2; cdr3_aa: CASSRDTFYGYTF; cdr3_nt: TGCGCCAGCAGCCGAGACACCTTCTATGGCTACACCTTC
clone_size: -; d_call: -; v_call: TRBV12-3/TRBV12-4; j_call: TRBJ2-1; cdr3_aa: CASSAGQMNEQFF; cdr3_nt: TGTGCCAGCAGCGCGGGACAGATGAATGAGCAGTTCTTC
clone_size: few; d_call: TRBD1; v_call: TRBV24-1; j_call: TRBJ2-2; cdr3_aa: CATSGRDRGSTGELFF; cdr3_nt: TGTGCCACCAGTGGAAGGGACAGGGGGTCCACCGGGGAGCTGTTTTTT
clone_size: -; d_call: TRBD2; v_call: TRBV30; j_call: TRBJ2-3; cdr3_aa: CAWTNSGGDTDTQYF; cdr3_nt: TGTGCCTGGACCAATAGCGGGGGGGACACAGATACGCAGTATTTT
clone_size: -; d_call: -; v_call: TRBV18; j_call: TRBJ2-2; cdr3_aa: CASSRTFGGGELFF; cdr3_nt: TGTGCCAGCTCAAGGACCTTTGGAGGCGGGGAGCTGTTTTTT
clone_size: -; d_call: -; v_call: TRBV6-6; j_call: TRBJ1-1; cdr3_aa: CATQVNTEAFF; cdr3_nt: TGTGCTACCCAGGTAAACACTGAAGCTTTCTTT
clone_size: -; d_call: TRBD1; v_call: TRBV7-9; j_call: TRBJ2-1; cdr3_aa: CASSATKWDRGRNEQFF; cdr3_nt: TGTGCCAGCAGCGCTACAAAGTGGGACAGGGGGCGGAATGAGCAGTTCTTC
clone_size: -; d_call: -; v_call: TRBV29-1; j_call: TRBJ1-1; cdr3_aa: CSVEGGLTEAFF; cdr3_nt: TGCAGCGTTGAGGGGGGGCTAACTGAAGCTTTCTTT
clone_size: -; d_call: TRBD2; v_call: TRBV24-1; j_call: TRBJ2-3; cdr3_aa: CATSEGGGRTDTQYF; cdr3_nt: TGTGCCACCAGTGAAGGCGGGGGACGCACAGATACGCAGTATTTT
clone_size: -; d_call: TRBD2; v_call: TRBV25-1; j_call: TRBJ2-1; cdr3_aa: CASSEAGDYNEQFF; cdr3_nt: TGTGCCAGCAGTGAGGCGGGGGATTACAATGAGCAGTTCTTC
clone_size: -; d_call: TRBD1; v_call: TRBV7-9; j_call: TRBJ2-7; cdr3_aa: CASSGQDRGYEQYF; cdr3_nt: TGTGCCAGCAGCGGACAGGACAGGGGTTACGAGCAGTACTTC
clone_size: -; d_call: TRBD1; v_call: TRBV19; j_call: TRBJ2-2; cdr3_aa: CASTPQGADTGELFF; cdr3_nt: TGTGCCAGTACCCCACAGGGGGCGGACACCGGGGAGCTGTTTTTT
clone_size: -; d_call: TRBD1; v_call: TRBV5-3; j_call: TRBJ1-2; cdr3_aa: CARSPGRGQFLRGYTF; cdr3_nt: TGTGCCAGAAGCCCCGGCCGGGGACAGTTTCTTAGGGGCTACACCTTC
clone_size: few; d_call: -; v_call: TRBV14; j_call: TRBJ1-2; cdr3_aa: CASSQDQEGYGYTF; cdr3_nt: TGTGCCAGCAGCCAAGATCAAGAGGGCTATGGCTACACCTTC
clone_size: -; d_call: -; v_call: TRBV11-2; j_call: TRBJ2-7; cdr3_aa: CASTTPRLGGGVEQYF; cdr3_nt: TGTGCCAGCACCACCCCGAGATTAGGGGGGGGCGTCGAGCAGTACTTC
clone_size: -; d_call: -; v_call: TRBV6-1; j_call: TRBJ2-7; cdr3_aa: CASSEYWSLYEQYF; cdr3_nt: TGTGCCAGCAGTGAATATTGGAGCCTATACGAGCAGTACTTC